Below, 19 T cell receptor beta chains from the same sample are listed, as sequenced in a study of CXCR3-negative and CXCR3-positive naive CD8 T cells. It was by 5' RACE with UMI labels that the TRB cDNA libraries were prepared. With the 5' RACE reads reprocessed, TCRdb shows one record per CDR3 protein and no DNA. This table lists roughly 86,000 distinct CDR3 sequences. The sample comprised naive CXCR3- CD8+ T cells from blood. Subset of the sample: CD45RO-CCR7+CD27+CD95- naive CD8+ T cells lacking CXCR3 (TNR3-). Source of these receptors: a human donor in good health. Some clones in this sample may be carry-over from other donors' samples.

This rearrangement joins TRBV9 to TRBJ2-1; TCRdb selects TRBD2, and the lack of DNA leaves this call unchecked. This CDR3 spans 13 amino acids. Germline CDR1 reads SGDLS; CDR2 reads YYNGEE. CDR3 region: CASSVGPGRGQFF.

The V call is TRBV4-2, the J call TRBJ2-1; TCRdb selects TRBD1, and the lack of DNA leaves this call unchecked. CDR1 is LGHNA and CDR2 is YNFKEQ in the germline V gene. There are 14 residues in the CDR3. The CDR3: CASSQGDSPNEQFF.

V usage is TRBV15 and J usage is TRBJ2-7; there is no DNA to check the TCRdb D call of TRBD1. Germline V lookup: CDR1 LNHNV, CDR2 YYDKDF (reference sequence). This CDR3 has 16 amino acids. The CDR3 is CATSSRPGDRPYEQYF.

The V and J genes are TRBV21-1 and TRBJ1-1; TCRdb gives TRBD1 as the D gene, but with no DNA this cannot be confirmed. TRBV21-1 is flagged as a pseudogene. The CDR3 sequence is 12 residues long. CDR3 residues: CASYGTNTEAFF.

The J gene is TRBJ2-3, the V gene TRBV7-8; the D call from TCRdb, TRBD1, cannot be confirmed without DNA. Germline CDR1 SGHVS, CDR2 FQNEAQ. The CDR3 is 14 residues long. CDR3 amino acids: CASSLVGGKDTQYF.

The chain joins TRBV10-3 to TRBJ1-1; TCRdb's D gene call, TRBD1, goes unchecked for lack of DNA. This CDR3 spans 14 amino acids. Germline values: CDR1 ENHRY, CDR2 SYGVKD. CDR3 sequence reads: CAIRMGLMNTEAFF.

The rearrangement joins TRBV29-1 to TRBJ1-2; TCRdb proposes TRBD1, but this gene call is untestable without DNA. Germline V gene data show CDR1 as SQVTM and CDR2 as ANQGSEA. CDR3 length: 16 residues. CDR3 amino acids: CSVPDTDLYRGYGYTF. The whole variable domain, filled in from reference TRBV29-1 and TRBJ1-2, reads SAVISQKPSRDICQRGTSLTIQCQVDSQVTMMFWYRQQPGQSLTLIATANQGSEATYESGFVIDKFPISRPNLTFSTLTVSNMSPEDSSIYLCSVPDTDLYRGYGYTFGSGTRLTVV.

This rearrangement joins TRBV29-1 to TRBJ2-2. CDR3 length: 13 residues. Germline CDR1 is SQVTM and CDR2 is ANQGSEA. CDR3 protein: CSVPEPNTGELFF.

V is TRBV4-1 and J is TRBJ2-7; no DNA is available, so the TRBD1 call from TCRdb remains unchecked. This CDR3 comprises 15 residues. Germline CDR1 is MGHRA and CDR2 is YSYEKL. The CDR3 reads CASSQTGTGDDEQYF.

The rearrangement uses TRBV4-1 and TRBJ1-1; TCRdb indicates TRBD1, and absent DNA this call remains unverified. The CDR3 runs to 13 residues. CDR1 is MGHRA and CDR2 is YSYEKL in the germline V gene. The CDR3 region is CASSQGRDTEAFF.

The genes are TRBV10-3 and TRBJ1-6; TCRdb lists TRBD1, though no DNA is available to test this call. This CDR3 comprises 19 residues. CDR1 and CDR2 (germline): ENHRY, SYGVKD. The chain's CDR3 is CAISEPEPSQGLNNSPLHF.

The chain combines TRBV7-9 with TRBJ2-1; TCRdb's assignment of TRBD2 cannot be checked, as there is no DNA. The CDR3 is 14 residues long. The germline CDR1 and CDR2 sequences are SEHNR and FQNEAQ (reference sequence). Here the CDR3 reads CASRSGAGEDEQFF.

The J gene is TRBJ1-2, the V gene TRBV14. The V gene's germline CDR1 is SGHDN and CDR2 FVKESK. This CDR3 is 13 amino acids long. The CDR3 spells CASSHRGEYGYTF. Full variable domain (outside the CDR3, taken from reference TRBV14 and TRBJ1-2): EAGVTQFPSHSVIEKGQTVTLRCDPISGHDNLYWYRRVMGKEIKFLLHFVKESKQDESGMPNNRFLAERTGGTYSTLKVQPAELEDSGVYFCASSHRGEYGYTFGSGTRLTVV.

The chain employs TRBV19 and TRBJ2-1. The germline CDR1 and CDR2 sequences are LNHDA and SQIVND (reference sequence). The length of the CDR3 is 15 residues. The CDR3 sequence: CASSLRGSSYNEQFF.

V gene TRBV29-1 combines with J gene TRBJ2-7; TCRdb designates TRBD2, a call that cannot be tested without DNA. There are 14 residues in the CDR3. Germline-derived CDR1 and CDR2 are SQVTM and ANQGSEA. This CDR3 is CSVGVSGSLYEQYF.

The chain combines TRBV4-3 with TRBJ2-1; TCRdb's D gene call, TRBD1, goes unchecked for lack of DNA. This CDR3 region has 15 residues. Germline CDR1 reads LGHNA; CDR2 reads YSLEER. The CDR3 reads CASSDRTGGYNEQFF.

J is TRBJ1-1 and V is TRBV28; absent DNA, TCRdb's TRBD1 call cannot be checked. CDR3 length equals 12 residues. The germline gives CDR1 MDHEN, CDR2 SYDVKM. CDR3 loop: CASSLWQGEAFF.

The rearrangement joins TRBV4-3 to TRBJ2-1; TCRdb picks TRBD2, but there is no DNA to check that call. CDR1 and CDR2 (germline): LGHNA, YSLEER. CDR3 size: 16 residues. CDR3: CASSPRLAGDVDEQFF.

V gene TRBV7-9 combines with J gene TRBJ1-5; TCRdb gives TRBD1 as the D gene, but with no DNA this cannot be confirmed. Germline V gene data show CDR1 as SEHNR and CDR2 as FQNEAQ (reference sequence). This CDR3 region has 14 residues. The CDR3 sequence is CASSAAGVDQPQHF.